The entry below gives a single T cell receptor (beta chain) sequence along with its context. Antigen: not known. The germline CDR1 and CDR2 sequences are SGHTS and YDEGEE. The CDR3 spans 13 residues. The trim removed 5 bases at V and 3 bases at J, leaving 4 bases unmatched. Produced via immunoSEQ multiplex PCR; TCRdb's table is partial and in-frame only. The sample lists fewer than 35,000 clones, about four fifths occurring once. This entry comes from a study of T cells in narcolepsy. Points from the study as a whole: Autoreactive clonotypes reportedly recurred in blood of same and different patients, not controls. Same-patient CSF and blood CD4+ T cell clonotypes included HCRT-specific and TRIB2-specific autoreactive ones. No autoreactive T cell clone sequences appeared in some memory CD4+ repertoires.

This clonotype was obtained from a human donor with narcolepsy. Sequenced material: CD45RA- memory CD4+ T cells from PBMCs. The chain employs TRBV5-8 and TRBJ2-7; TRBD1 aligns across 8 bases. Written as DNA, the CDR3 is TGTGCCAGCAGGAACAGGGGGGTCTACGAGCAGTACTTC. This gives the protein CASRNRGVYEQYF.